Listed below are T cell receptor beta chains from one sample, sequenced in a study of T cells after yellow fever vaccination. MiXCR, run by TCRdb on the 5' RACE reads, gives a single entry per CDR3 protein. Altogether about 430,000 distinct CDR3 sequences are present, around a sixth being singletons, with the ten largest covering 18%. The specimen was PBMCs, collected before the yellow fever booster vaccination. Source of these receptors: a man younger than 35 who received the YFV17D yellow fever vaccine. CDR3s include the opening cysteine and the closing phenylalanine or tryptophan. D genes are given only for firm matches. Rows may omit the clone size; those that give it use once, few, many or a size class.

j_call v_call d_call clone_size cdr3_nt cdr3_aa
TRBJ2-5 TRBV29-1 NA few TGCAGCGTCCCGCTTGGGGGTTATCAAGAGACCCAGTACTTC CSVPLGGYQETQYF
TRBJ2-7 TRBV12-3/TRBV12-4 NA few TGTGCCAGCAGTTCTGGAGACTACTCCTACGAGCAGTACTTC CASSSGDYSYEQYF
TRBJ1-2 TRBV4-2 TRBD1 NA TGTGCCAGCAGCCAAGATGCGGACAGGGACTATGGCTACACCTTC CASSQDADRDYGYTF
TRBJ2-2 TRBV6-7 TRBD1 few TGTGCCAGCAGCCCTGAGGGACAGGGGGACTGGACGGCCGGGGAGCTGTTTTTT CASSPEGQGDWTAGELFF
TRBJ2-1 TRBV6-6 TRBD1 NA TGTGCCAGCAGTTACTACAGGGGTAACTACAATGAGCAGTTCTTC CASSYYRGNYNEQFF
TRBJ1-2 TRBV27 NA few TGTGCCAGCAGGGAGGGACTGTATGGCTACACCTTC CASREGLYGYTF
TRBJ2-1 TRBV5-1 TRBD1 few TGCGCCAGCAGCCCTTCGACAGGGGGTCGCAATGAGCAGTTCTTC CASSPSTGGRNEQFF
TRBJ2-1 TRBV7-2 NA few TGTGCCAGCAGCTACCAGGGGGGAGACGAGCAGTTCTTC CASSYQGGDEQFF
TRBJ1-1 TRBV5-4 NA NA TGTGCCAGCCAATCCGCCTCGAACACTGAAGCTTTCTTT CASQSASNTEAFF
TRBJ1-5 TRBV7-2 NA NA TGTGCCAGCAGCTTAGTTGGTCAGGGAGATCAGCCCCAGCATTTT CASSLVGQGDQPQHF
TRBJ2-7 TRBV2 NA few TGTGCCAGCAGTGGACAGGCCTACGAGCAGTACTTC CASSGQAYEQYF
TRBJ2-1 TRBV5-8 TRBD2 NA TGTGCCAGCAGCTCCATACCGGGGGGTTGGAATGAGCAGTTCTTC CASSSIPGGWNEQFF
TRBJ2-2 TRBV5-4 TRBD2 NA TGTGCCAGCAGCTTGTCGGTCCTAGCGGGGGGGCATTCCGGGGAGCTGTTTTTT CASSLSVLAGGHSGELFF
TRBJ1-2 TRBV4-2 NA few TGTGCCAGCAGCCAGGAAGCACAGGGCCTCTATGGCTACACCTTC CASSQEAQGLYGYTF
TRBJ2-1 TRBV12-3/TRBV12-4 NA NA TGTGCCAGCAGTTTATTGGTCGAAGGGGGCAATGAGCAGTTCTTC CASSLLVEGGNEQFF
TRBJ1-5 TRBV6-1 NA NA TGTGCCAGCCAGGGTTCCAATCAGCCCCAGCATTTT CASQGSNQPQHF
TRBJ2-7 TRBV12-3/TRBV12-4 NA many TGTGCCAGCTCGTCAGGCCCGGGTATCTACGAGCAGTACTTC CASSSGPGIYEQYF
TRBJ1-4 TRBV20-1 NA few TGCAGTGCTAGAGATACCCGCTCCTCCACTAATGAAAAACTGTTTTTT CSARDTRSSTNEKLFF
TRBJ2-3 TRBV15 NA NA TGTGCCACCAGCAGAGGAGGGGGCACAGATACGCAGTATTTT CATSRGGGTDTQYF
TRBJ1-2 TRBV4-1 NA NA TGCGCCAGCAGCGATACAGGGACTTCTGATGGCTACACCTTC CASSDTGTSDGYTF
TRBJ2-6 TRBV2 NA once TGTGCCAGCAGTGGGATCCACTCTGGGGCCAACGTCCTGACTTTC CASSGIHSGANVLTF
TRBJ1-1 TRBV20-1 NA NA TGCAGTGGCCCGGGGCCGAACACTGAAGCTTTCTTT CSGPGPNTEAFF
TRBJ1-5 TRBV6-4 NA few TGTGCCAGCAGTGTGGAGGAGAATCAGCCCCAGCATTTT CASSVEENQPQHF
TRBJ2-5 TRBV12-3/TRBV12-4 TRBD1 once TGTGCCAGCAGTTTTGCGCGGGACAGGAGTTACCAAGAGACCCAGTACTTC CASSFARDRSYQETQYF
TRBJ2-5 TRBV9 TRBD2 NA TGTGCCAGCAGCCAGGGACTAGCGGTCCAGGAGACCCAGTACTTC CASSQGLAVQETQYF
TRBJ1-5 TRBV24-1 TRBD1 few TGTGCCACCAGTGATGGACAGGGAGACGAACAGCCCCAGCATTTT CATSDGQGDEQPQHF
TRBJ1-4 TRBV28 NA NA TGTGCCAGCAGTTTATGGACAGGCCGTAATGAAAAACTGTTTTTT CASSLWTGRNEKLFF